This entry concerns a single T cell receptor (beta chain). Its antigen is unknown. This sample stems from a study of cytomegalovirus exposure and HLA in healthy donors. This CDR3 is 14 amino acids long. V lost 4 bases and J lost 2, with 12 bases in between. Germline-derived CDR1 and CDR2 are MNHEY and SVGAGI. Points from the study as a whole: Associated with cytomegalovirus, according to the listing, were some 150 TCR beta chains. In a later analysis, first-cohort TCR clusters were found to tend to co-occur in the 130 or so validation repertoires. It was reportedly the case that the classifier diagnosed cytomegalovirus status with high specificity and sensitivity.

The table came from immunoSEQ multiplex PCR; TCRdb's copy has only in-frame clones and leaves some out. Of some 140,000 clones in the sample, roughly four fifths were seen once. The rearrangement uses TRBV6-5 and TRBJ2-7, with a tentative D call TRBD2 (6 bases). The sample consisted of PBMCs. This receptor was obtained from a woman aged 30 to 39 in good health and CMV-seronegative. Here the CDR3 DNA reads TGTGCCAGCAGTTGGTTTGGGGGGACCTACGAGCAGTACTTC. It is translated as CASSWFGGTYEQYF.